There are many counts of the clone carrying this T cell receptor beta chain. Noted time point: sample taken at primary tumor resection. The sequenced material consisted of unsorted whole RNA from tumor, nontumor lung or frozen PBMC. Approximately 70 TRACERx patients with early, untreated non-small cell lung cancer donated samples. CDR1 LGHDT and CDR2 YNNKEL come from the germline V gene (reference sequence). V lost 1 base, J lost 8 bases, and 4 bases stayed unmatched. This CDR3 comprises 15 residues. This sample is part of a study of spatial heterogeneity in lung cancer. TCRdb recomputed calls from the 5' RACE reads with MiXCR, one row per CDR3 protein. The sample yields about 26,000 distinct CDR3 sequences, 13% seen once.

This clonotype was obtained from a female donor with early-stage non-small cell lung cancer. The chain couples TRBV3-1 to TRBJ2-1; TRBD2 aligns across 11 bases. Specimen: PBMCs, collected at surgery. CDR3 bases: TGTGCCAGCAGCCAAGGACTAGCGGGGCTCTATGAGCAGTTCTTC. Protein sequence: CASSQGLAGLYEQFF.